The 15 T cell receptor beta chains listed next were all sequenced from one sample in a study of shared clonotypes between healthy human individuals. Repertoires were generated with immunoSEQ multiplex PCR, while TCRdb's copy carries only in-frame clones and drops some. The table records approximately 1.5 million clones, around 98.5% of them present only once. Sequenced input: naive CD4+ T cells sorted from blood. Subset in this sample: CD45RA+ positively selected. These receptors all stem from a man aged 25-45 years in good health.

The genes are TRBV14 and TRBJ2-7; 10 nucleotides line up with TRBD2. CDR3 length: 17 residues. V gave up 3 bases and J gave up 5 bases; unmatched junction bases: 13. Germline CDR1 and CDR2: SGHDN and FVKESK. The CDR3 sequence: CASSQRGRLAGAHEQYF. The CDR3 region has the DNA TGTGCCAGCAGCCAGAGGGGGAGGCTAGCGGGAGCCCACGAGCAGTACTTC.

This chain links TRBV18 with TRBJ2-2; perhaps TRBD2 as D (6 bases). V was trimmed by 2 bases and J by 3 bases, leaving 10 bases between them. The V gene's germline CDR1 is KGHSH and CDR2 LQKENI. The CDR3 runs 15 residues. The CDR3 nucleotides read TGTGCCAGCTCACCAAAAGGAGGGGACACCGGGGAGCTGTTTTTT. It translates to CASSPKGGDTGELFF.

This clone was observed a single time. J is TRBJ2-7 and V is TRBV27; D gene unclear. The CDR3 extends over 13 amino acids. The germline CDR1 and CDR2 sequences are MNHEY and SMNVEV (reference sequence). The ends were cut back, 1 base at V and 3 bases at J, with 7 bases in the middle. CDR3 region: CASSLWKDYEQYF. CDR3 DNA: TGTGCCAGCAGTTTATGGAAAGACTACGAGCAGTACTTC.

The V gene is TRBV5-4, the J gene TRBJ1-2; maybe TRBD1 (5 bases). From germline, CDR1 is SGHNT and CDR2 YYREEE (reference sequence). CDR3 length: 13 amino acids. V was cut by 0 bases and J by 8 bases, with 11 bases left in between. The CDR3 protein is CASSLEGNNGYTF. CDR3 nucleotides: TGTGCCAGCAGCTTGGAGGGGAATAACGGCTACACCTTC.

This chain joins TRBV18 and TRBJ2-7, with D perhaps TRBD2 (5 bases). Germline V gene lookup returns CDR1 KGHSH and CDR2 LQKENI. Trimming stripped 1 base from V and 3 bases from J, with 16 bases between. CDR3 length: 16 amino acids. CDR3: CASSPQLEVSGYEQYF. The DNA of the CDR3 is TGTGCCAGCTCACCACAACTGGAGGTTTCGGGCTACGAGCAGTACTTC.

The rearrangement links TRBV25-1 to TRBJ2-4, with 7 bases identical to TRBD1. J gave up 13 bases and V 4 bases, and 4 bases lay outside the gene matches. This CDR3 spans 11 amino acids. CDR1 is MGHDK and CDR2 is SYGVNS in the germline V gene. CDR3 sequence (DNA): TGTGCCAGCAGTGCAGGACAGGCACAGTACTTC. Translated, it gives CASSAGQAQYF.

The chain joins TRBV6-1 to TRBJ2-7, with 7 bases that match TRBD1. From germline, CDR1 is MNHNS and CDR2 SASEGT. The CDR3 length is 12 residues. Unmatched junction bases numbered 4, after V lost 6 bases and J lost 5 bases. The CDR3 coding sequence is TGTGCCAGCAGCCAGGGGGTCCACGAGCAGTACTTC. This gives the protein CASSQGVHEQYF.

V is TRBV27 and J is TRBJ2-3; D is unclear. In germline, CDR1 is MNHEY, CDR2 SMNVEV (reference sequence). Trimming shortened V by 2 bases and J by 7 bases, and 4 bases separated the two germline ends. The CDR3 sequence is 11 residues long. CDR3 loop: CASSLTNTQYF. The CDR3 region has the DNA TGTGCCAGCAGTTTAACCAATACGCAGTATTTT.

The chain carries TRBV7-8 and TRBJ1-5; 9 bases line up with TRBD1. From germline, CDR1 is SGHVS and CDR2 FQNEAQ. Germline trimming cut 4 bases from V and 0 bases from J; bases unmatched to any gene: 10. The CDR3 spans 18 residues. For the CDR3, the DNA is TGTGCCAGCAGCTCAAGGACAGGGGTGGAATATAGCAATCAGCCCCAGCATTTT. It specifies CASSSRTGVEYSNQPQHF.

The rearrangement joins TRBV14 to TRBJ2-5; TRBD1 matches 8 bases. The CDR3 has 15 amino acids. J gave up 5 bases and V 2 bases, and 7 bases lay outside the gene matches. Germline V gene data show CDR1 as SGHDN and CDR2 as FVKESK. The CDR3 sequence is CASSQWTGSQETQYF. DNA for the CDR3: TGTGCCAGCAGCCAATGGACAGGGAGTCAGGAGACCCAGTACTTC.

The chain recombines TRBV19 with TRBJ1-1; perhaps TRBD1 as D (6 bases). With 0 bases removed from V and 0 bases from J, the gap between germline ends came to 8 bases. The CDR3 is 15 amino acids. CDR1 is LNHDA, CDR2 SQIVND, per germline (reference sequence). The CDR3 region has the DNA TGTGCCAGTAGTATAGATTGGACAGTGAACACTGAAGCTTTCTTT. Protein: CASSIDWTVNTEAFF.

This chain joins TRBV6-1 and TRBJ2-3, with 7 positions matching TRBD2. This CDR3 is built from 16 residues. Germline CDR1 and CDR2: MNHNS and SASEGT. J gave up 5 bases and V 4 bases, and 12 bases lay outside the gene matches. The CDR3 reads CASSADASGGIDTQYF. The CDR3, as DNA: TGTGCCAGCAGTGCCGACGCTAGCGGCGGGATAGATACGCAGTATTTT.

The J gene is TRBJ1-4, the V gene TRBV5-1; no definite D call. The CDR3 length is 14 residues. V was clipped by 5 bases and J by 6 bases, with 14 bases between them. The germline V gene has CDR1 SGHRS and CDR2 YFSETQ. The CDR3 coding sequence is TGCGCCAGCAGAAGGCTCCCCGGGGATGAAAAACTGTTTTTT. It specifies CASRRLPGDEKLFF.

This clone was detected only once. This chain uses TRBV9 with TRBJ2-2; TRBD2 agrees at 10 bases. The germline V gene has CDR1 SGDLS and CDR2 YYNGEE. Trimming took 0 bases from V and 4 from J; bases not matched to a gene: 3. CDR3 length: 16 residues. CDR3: CASSVELAGPTGELFF. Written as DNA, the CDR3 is TGTGCCAGCAGCGTAGAACTAGCGGGACCCACCGGGGAGCTGTTTTTT.

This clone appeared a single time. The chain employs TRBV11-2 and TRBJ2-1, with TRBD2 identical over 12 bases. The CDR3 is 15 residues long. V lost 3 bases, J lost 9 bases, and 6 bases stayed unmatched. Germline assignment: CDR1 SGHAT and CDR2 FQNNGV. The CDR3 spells CASSLGLAGPSEQFF. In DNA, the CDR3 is TGTGCCAGCAGCTTGGGACTAGCGGGCCCGTCTGAGCAGTTCTTC. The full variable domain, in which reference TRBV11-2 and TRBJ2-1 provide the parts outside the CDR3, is EAGVAQSPRYKIIEKRQSVAFWCNPISGHATLYWYQQILGQGPKLLIQFQNNGVVDDSQLPKDRFSAERLKGVDSTLKIQPAKLEDSAVYLCASSLGLAGPSEQFFGPGTRLTVL.